The 12 T cell receptor beta chains below were found in one sample sequenced in a study of T cells in Graves' hyperthyroidism and ophthalmopathy. Researchers amplified the TCR beta CDR3 regions from RNA transcripts. An initial round of RT-PCR targeting the TCR CDR3 relied on the HTBI primer set. TCRdb redid the calling of the multiplex PCR reads with MiXCR, one entry per CDR3 protein. Of 250,000 to 350,000 distinct CDR3 sequences listed, 22% are singletons. The sample was blood. The receptors here all came from a man aged 30 to 45 with Graves' ophthalmopathy.

The chain is built from TRBV9 and TRBJ2-2; D might be TRBD1 (5 bases). The length of the CDR3 is 14 residues. V shed 2 bases and J shed 3 bases, with 8 bases lying between them. Germline CDR1 reads SGDLS; CDR2 reads YYNGEE. CDR3 DNA sequence: TGTGCCAGCAGCGTTCAGGGTCACACCGGGGAGCTGTTTTTT. It specifies CASSVQGHTGELFF.

The genes are TRBV5-5 and TRBJ2-7, with D perhaps matching TRBD1 or TRBD2 (6 bases each). Trimming pared 0 bases from V and 5 bases from J, leaving 15 bases between. Germline V CDR1 and CDR2: SGHKS, YYEKEE (reference sequence). The CDR3 consists of 15 residues. CDR3 nucleotide sequence: TGTGCCAGCAGCTTGGATGGGGGGCCTTTCGACGAGCAGTACTTC. Its translation is CASSLDGGPFDEQYF.

V is TRBV30 and J is TRBJ1-1, with a possible D match to TRBD1 (6 bases). The V end lost 0 bases, the J end lost 7 bases, and 15 bases lay between the germline ends. CDR1 and CDR2 from the germline V gene are GTSNPN and SVGIG (reference sequence). The CDR3 is 14 residues long. CDR3 coding DNA: TGTGCCTGGAGTGTACTGGGACAATTTGGTGAAGCTTTCTTT. This translates into CAWSVLGQFGEAFF.

The gene calls are TRBV7-6 and TRBJ2-1, with TRBD2 matching 9 bases. CDR1 and CDR2 (germline): SGHVS, FNYEAQ. V shed 5 bases and J 4 bases; nucleotides not matched to a gene: 3. This CDR3 has 14 amino acids. Here the CDR3 DNA reads TGTGCCAGCAGCGTTAGCGGGGGATACAATGAGCAGTTCTTC. Its translation is CASSVSGGYNEQFF.

This clonotype occurred many times. The V and J genes are TRBV30 and TRBJ2-1; TRBD1 aligns across 7 bases. Trimming at V came to 6 bases and at J to 1 base, leaving 9 bases not matched to a gene. Germline CDR1 GTSNPN, CDR2 SVGIG (reference sequence). CDR3 size: 15 residues. The DNA for the CDR3 is TGTGCCTGCTCACCGCGGACAGGTTCCTACAATGAGCAGTTCTTC. Its translation is CACSPRTGSYNEQFF.

The table lists this clonotype with a few counts. The CDR3 coding sequence is TGTGCCAGCAGTAGCACGGCTAGCGGGGGCCCTAGCACAGATACGCAGTATTTT. Translation: CASSSTASGGPSTDTQYF. The J gene is TRBJ2-3, the V gene TRBV3-1; TRBD2 matches at 10 bases. This CDR3 has 18 amino acids. Germline CDR1 and CDR2: LGHDT and YNNKEL (reference sequence). The V and J ends lost 6 bases and 0 bases, in that order; junction bases with no gene match: 12.

There are a few counts of this clonotype. The V and J genes are TRBV6-1 and TRBJ2-7, with D uncertain. Trimming shortened V by 6 bases and J by 6 bases, and 12 bases separated the two germline ends. The CDR3 length is 12 residues. CDR1 and CDR2 (germline): MNHNS, SASEGT. The CDR3 region has the DNA TGTGCCAGCAGCTCCGGGCAAAGCGAGCAGTACTTC. Translation: CASSSGQSEQYF.

This chain uses TRBV6-1 with TRBJ1-3, with unresolved D. Germline CDR1 and CDR2: MNHNS and SASEGT. V lost 5 bases, J lost 0 bases, and 11 bases lay in between. This CDR3 comprises 15 residues. The CDR3 loop reads CASSTRSASGNTIYF. CDR3 bases: TGTGCCAGCAGTACAAGAAGCGCCTCTGGAAACACCATATATTTT.

This clonotype was recorded at least ten times. The V call is TRBV6-5, the J call TRBJ2-7; TRBD2 might be the D (5 bases). V lost 2 bases, J lost 7 bases, and 21 bases lay in between. In germline, CDR1 is MNHEY, CDR2 SVGAGI. The CDR3 is made up of 16 amino acids. The CDR3: CASSYGLRLSLQEQYF. The CDR3 bases are TGTGCCAGCAGTTACGGCCTTCGACTATCCCTTCAGGAGCAGTACTTC.

This clonotype was observed many times. The chain joins TRBV2 to TRBJ2-1, with TRBD2 matching over 11 bases. V lost 7 bases and J lost 1; bases outside the gene matches: 6. Germline V lookup: CDR1 SNHLY, CDR2 FYNNEI. The length of the CDR3 is 16 residues. CDR3 nucleotide sequence: TGTGCCAGCACATTTGGGACTAGCGGATCCTACAATGAGCAGTTCTTC. Its protein is CASTFGTSGSYNEQFF.

This clonotype was seen many times. V is TRBV10-3 and J is TRBJ1-1; no firm D call. The CDR3 contains 14 residues. Trimming took off 6 bases at V and 0 bases at J, with 11 bases between the two ends. Looked up from germline, CDR1 is ENHRY and CDR2 is SYGVKD. CDR3 nucleotides: TGTGCCATCAGGGAGCACGGAGTGAACACTGAAGCTTTCTTT. Its translation is CAIREHGVNTEAFF.

This chain uses TRBV6-1 with TRBJ2-1; 12 bases line up with TRBD2. Germline V lookup: CDR1 MNHNS, CDR2 SASEGT. The J segment lost 7 bases and the V segment lost 6 bases, leaving 10 bases of the junction unmatched. CDR3 length: 16 amino acids. The CDR3 DNA reads as TGTGCCAGCAGATCCCCTACTAGCGGGAGGTTTAATGAGCAGTTCTTC. This codes for CASRSPTSGRFNEQFF.